This T cell receptor beta chain comes out of a study of PD-1 blockade in mismatch repair-deficient tumors (dated by TCRdb to 2016 to 2017). With regard to the full study: Between late 2013 and 2016, some 92 consecutive patients with around twelve mismatch repair-deficient cancer types, all previously treated and progressing, were enrolled in the trial. Tumor-associated T cell clones were tracked in the peripheral blood of patients responding to PD-1 blockade by deep sequencing of TCR CDR3 regions.

Via the germline V gene, CDR1 is SGHVS and CDR2 FQNEAQ. The CDR3 starts with the cysteine, ends with the phenylalanine, and has 17 residues. Only CDR3 DNA remains: 51 bases, in frame from the first base. V is pruned by 0 bases and J by 2 bases, leaving 7 bases of the junction without a gene match. In the paper's terms, the time point label means: peripheral blood 12 weeks after first pembrolizumab dose. Mismatch repair deficiency in every enrolled patient was established by polymerase chain reaction or immunohistochemistry. TCR sequencing was carried out for a few patients who responded to pembrolizumab therapy. The phase II trial prospectively tested pembrolizumab PD-1 blockade in advanced mismatch repair-deficient cancers regardless of tissue of origin. Peripheral blood T cell samples were collected serially, before PD-1 blockade began and at several time points afterward. The timing of each blood sample was reported as weeks after the first dose of pembrolizumab.

Libraries came from the immunoSEQ multiplex PCR assay. Here the immuneACCESS table is served through TCRdb, limited to in-frame sequences with V and J called. Missing clones are a known gap in these copies; in checked studies unresolved V genes cover under half, and the rest lacks a known reason. This sample holds over 75,000 clones; more than 65% were observed only once. The ten largest clones represent about 2.6% of the sample. The paper's findings and limits, for the study overall: Rapid expansion after pembrolizumab followed by contraction, generally before radiologic responses, was shown by tumor-resident clones, which were often undetectable in blood before treatment.

As concerns this clone: The antigen it binds to is not known. No much larger clone is present one base from it, and per-base qualities are unavailable.

The sequence joins TRBV7-8 to TRBJ2-3, and TRBD2 matches 8 of the central bases. Sequenced here: peripheral blood, sampled 12 weeks after starting pembrolizumab. The clonotype comes from an adult with mismatch repair-deficient cancer. The bases are TGTGCCAGCAGCTTAGCATCCATAGCGGGGTACACAGATACGCAGTATTTT. Its protein reads: CASSLASIAGYTDTQYF.